This is a list of T cell receptor beta chains from one sample in a study of neurological immune-mediated disorders. TCRdb recomputed calls from the 5' RACE reads with MiXCR, one row per CDR3 protein. The table lists more than 30,000 distinct CDR3 sequences, about 4.1% of them singletons. Sequencing was performed on CD4+ T cells from blood. The source is a woman in her forties in good health. The conserved cysteine and the conserved F or W are not part of the CDR3 here. Each record gives: D gene, J gene, V gene, CDR3 protein. The D gene is left open where the match is weak.

NA | TRBJ2-6 | TRBV28 | ASTTIGGSLTNVLT
NA | TRBJ1-5 | TRBV7-2 | ASSPDLRKPQH
NA | TRBJ2-7 | TRBV23-1 | ASSQSRLAVKNYEQY
NA | TRBJ2-1 | TRBV5-1 | ASSLGGANEQF
TRBD1 | TRBJ2-1 | TRBV11-2 | ASSLNTRGNNEQF
TRBD1 | TRBJ1-1 | TRBV4-2 | ASSSGTANTEAF
NA | TRBJ2-2 | TRBV20-1 | SAREGSTGELF
NA | TRBJ1-3 | TRBV3-1 | ASSQGAGPGNTIY
NA | TRBJ2-7 | TRBV29-1 | SSPSEAYEQY
TRBD2 | TRBJ2-1 | TRBV12-3/TRBV12-4 | ASSPGGPRFYNEQF
TRBD1 | TRBJ1-6 | TRBV5-6 | ASTRTGGFNSPLH
TRBD2 | TRBJ2-3 | TRBV4-1 | ASSQGPSGGAADTQY
TRBD1 | TRBJ1-1 | TRBV4-1 | ASSQPTGSTEAF
TRBD1 | TRBJ2-3 | TRBV5-1 | ASSLEGANTDTQY
NA | TRBJ2-3 | TRBV28 | ASSLLGDTQY
NA | TRBJ2-2 | TRBV14 | ASSHSASGELF
NA | TRBJ2-1 | TRBV12-3/TRBV12-4 | ASSSRDSQGGEQF
TRBD1 | TRBJ2-5 | TRBV5-1 | ASSRTGTGALETQY
TRBD1 | TRBJ2-2 | TRBV20-1 | SASPGQGNTGELF
NA | TRBJ2-7 | TRBV5-1 | ASREGGTVYEQY
NA | TRBJ1-1 | TRBV5-1 | ASSFLENTEAF
TRBD1 | TRBJ1-2 | TRBV6-2/TRBV6-3 | ASSYSGTGDYGYT
TRBD2 | TRBJ2-7 | TRBV20-1 | SASPGGSAYEQY
TRBD1 | TRBJ1-2 | TRBV5-1 | ASSLGTGGPYGYT
NA | TRBJ2-2 | TRBV28 | ASSTGHQRGELF
TRBD1 | TRBJ2-2 | TRBV5-1 | ASRDRAQVGELF
NA | TRBJ2-5 | TRBV10-3 | AISESNRAETQY